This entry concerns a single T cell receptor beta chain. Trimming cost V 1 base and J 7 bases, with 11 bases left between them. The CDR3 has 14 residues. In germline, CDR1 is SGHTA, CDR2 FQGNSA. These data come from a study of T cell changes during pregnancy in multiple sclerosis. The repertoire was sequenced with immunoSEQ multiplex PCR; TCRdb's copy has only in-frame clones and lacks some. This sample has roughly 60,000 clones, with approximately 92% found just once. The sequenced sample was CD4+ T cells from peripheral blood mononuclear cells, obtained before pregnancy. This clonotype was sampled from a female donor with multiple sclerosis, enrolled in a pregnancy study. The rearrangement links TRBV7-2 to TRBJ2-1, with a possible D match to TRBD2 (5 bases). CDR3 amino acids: CASSLGFRDNEQFF. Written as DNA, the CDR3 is TGTGCCAGCAGCTTAGGGTTCCGGGATAATGAGCAGTTCTTC.